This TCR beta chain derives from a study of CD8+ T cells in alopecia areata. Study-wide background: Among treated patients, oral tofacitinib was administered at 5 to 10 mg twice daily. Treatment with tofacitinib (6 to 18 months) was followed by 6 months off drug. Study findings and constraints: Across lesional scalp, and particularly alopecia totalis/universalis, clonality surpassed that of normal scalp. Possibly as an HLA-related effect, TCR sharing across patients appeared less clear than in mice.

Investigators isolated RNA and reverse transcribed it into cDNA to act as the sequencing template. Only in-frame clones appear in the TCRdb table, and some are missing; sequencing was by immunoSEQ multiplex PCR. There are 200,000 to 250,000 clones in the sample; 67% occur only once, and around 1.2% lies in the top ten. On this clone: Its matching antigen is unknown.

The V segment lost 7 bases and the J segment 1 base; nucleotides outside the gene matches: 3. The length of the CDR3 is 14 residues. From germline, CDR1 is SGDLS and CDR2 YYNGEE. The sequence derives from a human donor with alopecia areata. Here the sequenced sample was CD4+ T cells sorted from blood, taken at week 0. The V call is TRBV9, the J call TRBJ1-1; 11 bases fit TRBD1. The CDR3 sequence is CASGTGGRNTEAFF. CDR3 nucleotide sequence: TGTGCCAGCGGGACAGGGGGTAGGAACACTGAAGCTTTCTTT.